The 28 T cell receptor beta chains given below trace back to one sample, sequenced in a study of CD8 T cells in ankylosing spondylitis. Study results and limitations: For ankylosing spondylitis blood, a TCR beta motif of fewer than 10 highly homologous variants appeared characteristic.

These receptors are not linked to any known antigen. In TCRdb, the 5' RACE reads were re-called with MiXCR into one record per CDR3 protein. The table shows 800,000 to 900,000 distinct CDR3 sequences, with 12% occurring only once. The sequencing input was blood, either unsorted or a sorted T cell fraction (not recorded which). The receptors were sampled from a male donor with ankylosing spondylitis.

This clonotype was picked up many times. The V call is TRBV12-3 or TRBV12-4, the J call TRBJ1-1; D not certain. V gave up 3 bases and J gave up 3 bases, with 8 bases separating them. CDR3 length: 13 residues. CDR3 bases: TGTGCCAGCAGTTTTAAGATAGACACTGAAGCTTTCTTT. Encoded protein: CASSFKIDTEAFF.

This clonotype was detected ten times or more. The gene calls are TRBV5-6 and TRBJ1-5, with D hard to call. This CDR3 is built from 13 residues. The germline gives CDR1 SGHDT, CDR2 YYEEEE. Between the trimmed V and J ends, which lost 1 base and 4 bases, there was a span of 6 bases. Here the CDR3 DNA reads TGTGCCAGCAGCTTGATAGGGAATCAGCCCCAGCATTTT. This translates into CASSLIGNQPQHF.

This clonotype was counted a few times. This sequence joins TRBV11-2 and TRBJ1-1, with 7 bases aligning to TRBD1. Germline V gives CDR1 SGHAT, CDR2 FQNNGV. This CDR3 is built from 16 residues. The V gene end was trimmed by 2 bases and the J gene end by 5 bases; junction bases not matched to a gene: 11. CDR3 region: CASSLQPDRSGTEAFF. In nucleotides, the CDR3 is TGTGCCAGCAGCTTACAACCGGACAGGTCGGGGACTGAAGCTTTCTTT.

The chain has TRBV7-9 and TRBJ2-3; 10 nucleotides line up with TRBD1. Per the germline V gene, CDR1 is SEHNR and CDR2 is FQNEAQ (reference sequence). The V gene end was trimmed by 4 bases and the J gene end by 2 bases; junction bases not matched to a gene: 9. There are 17 residues in the CDR3. CDR3 sequence reads: CASSSYRGQGVTDTQYF. The CDR3 nucleotides are TGTGCCAGCAGCTCCTACCGCGGACAGGGGGTCACAGATACGCAGTATTTT.

A few counts support this clonotype. The chain uses TRBV27 and TRBJ2-3; 7 nucleotides match TRBD2. With 2 bases clipped from V and 2 bases from J, the junction kept 10 bases outside the gene matches. The CDR3 spans 17 residues. Germline V gene lookup returns CDR1 MNHEY and CDR2 SMNVEV (reference sequence). The chain's CDR3 is CASSLSSAGVLTDTQYF. The CDR3 bases are TGTGCCAGCAGTTTAAGCTCGGCGGGGGTTCTCACAGATACGCAGTATTTT.

This clonotype came up a few times. The chain employs TRBV7-2 and TRBJ2-5; 7 bases are shared with TRBD2. The CDR3 consists of 17 residues. The V segment lost 5 bases and the J segment 0 bases; nucleotides outside the gene matches: 12. The germline gives CDR1 SGHTA, CDR2 FQGNSA. CDR3 in amino acids: CASSPSGPSGYQETQYF. In DNA, the CDR3 is TGTGCCAGCAGCCCCTCCGGCCCTAGCGGATACCAAGAGACCCAGTACTTC.

In its sample, this clonotype was seen many times. The rearrangement links TRBV20-1 to TRBJ1-6, with D uncertain. The CDR3 loop spans 16 amino acids. V was cut by 3 bases and J by 3 bases, with 15 bases left in between. Germline V gives CDR1 DFQATT, CDR2 SNEGSKA (reference sequence). This CDR3 is CSASPGVGGYNSPLHF. The CDR3, as DNA: TGCAGTGCTAGTCCCGGGGTCGGCGGCTATAATTCACCCCTCCACTTT.

Many counts were recorded for this clonotype. CDR3: CASSQAGESGETQYF. The CDR3 region has the DNA TGTGCCAGCAGCCAAGCGGGAGAGTCGGGAGAGACCCAGTACTTC. The chain uses TRBV12-3 or TRBV12-4 and TRBJ2-5, with 8 positions matching TRBD2. The CDR3 covers 15 residues. The trim removed 6 bases at V and 4 bases at J, leaving 10 bases unmatched.

This chain joins TRBV12-3 or TRBV12-4 and TRBJ2-2; no definite D call. Trimming took 5 bases from V and 6 from J, leaving 13 bases between them. The CDR3 totals 14 residues. The CDR3 loop is CASSRPNSAGELFF. CDR3 in DNA: TGTGCCAGCAGTCGACCTAATTCGGCCGGGGAGCTGTTTTTT.

The V and J genes are TRBV7-2 and TRBJ1-5; D perhaps matches TRBD1 (5 bases). The V gene lost 6 bases and the J gene lost 0 bases, with 12 bases spanning the gap. The germline CDR1 and CDR2 sequences are SGHTA and FQGNSA. The CDR3 loop spans 15 amino acids. CDR3 protein: CASRRDLSSNQPQHF. In nucleotides, the CDR3 is TGTGCCAGCAGGCGGGACTTAAGTAGCAATCAGCCCCAGCATTTT.

V is TRBV20-1 and J is TRBJ1-2, with TRBD1 as a possible D gene (5 bases). Per the germline V gene, CDR1 is DFQATT and CDR2 is SNEGSKA (reference sequence). V shed 7 bases and J shed 0 bases, with 15 bases lying between them. The CDR3 has 14 residues. The CDR3: CSGHPQGANYGYTF. As DNA, the CDR3 is TGCAGTGGCCACCCCCAGGGAGCTAACTATGGCTACACCTTC.

The chain uses TRBV2 and TRBJ1-6; 10 bases agree with TRBD1. From germline, CDR1 is SNHLY and CDR2 FYNNEI. CDR3 length: 16 amino acids. V lost 5 bases, J lost 6 bases, and 7 bases stayed unmatched. The CDR3 DNA is TGTGCCAGCAGTTTATGGACAGGGGGGGCTAATTCACCCCTCCACTTT. It yields the protein CASSLWTGGANSPLHF.

V and J are TRBV20-1 and TRBJ2-1, with 9 bases matching TRBD2. Germline V gene lookup returns CDR1 DFQATT and CDR2 SNEGSKA (reference sequence). The V segment lost 0 bases and the J segment 6 bases; nucleotides outside the gene matches: 3. The CDR3 is made up of 14 amino acids. The CDR3 nucleotides read TGCAGTGCTAGAGATAGCGGGAGAAGCAATGAGCAGTTCTTC. As protein: CSARDSGRSNEQFF.

This clonotype showed up just a few times. The J gene is TRBJ2-7, the V gene TRBV6-1, with D perhaps matching TRBD2 (6 bases). Germline assignment: CDR1 MNHNS and CDR2 SASEGT. V was pared by 4 bases and J by 1 base, with 14 bases between. The CDR3 covers 15 residues. The CDR3 bases are TGTGCCAGCAGTGTTGGGACTCTTCCATCCTACGAGCAGTACTTC. It is translated as CASSVGTLPSYEQYF.

On this clonotype itself: A much bigger clone sits one base away, suggesting this may be a read error. V gene TRBV7-9 combines with J gene TRBJ1-1, with D uncertain. V lost 2 bases, J lost 1 base, and 11 bases lay in between. CDR1 SEHNR and CDR2 FQNEAQ come from the germline V gene (reference sequence). The CDR3 is 15 residues long. In nucleotides, the CDR3 is TGTGCCAGCAGCTTAAGAGATGGAGGGAACACTGAAGCTTTCTTT. Translating gives CASSLRDGGNTEAFF.

A few counts support this clonotype. The chain carries TRBV2 and TRBJ1-1, with TRBD1 as a possible D gene (6 bases). The CDR3 sequence is 13 residues long. Trimming took off 6 bases at V and 2 bases at J, with 10 bases between the two ends. In germline, CDR1 is SNHLY, CDR2 FYNNEI. The CDR3 loop is CASRGARNTEAFF. The CDR3 DNA is TGTGCCAGCAGGGGGGCTCGAAACACTGAAGCTTTCTTT. The full variable domain, its missing parts supplied by reference TRBV2 and TRBJ1-1, is EPEVTQTPSHQVTQMGQEVILRCVPISNHLYFYWYRQILGQKVEFLVSFYNNEISEKSEIFDDQFSVERPDGSNFTLKIRSTKLEDSAMYFCASRGARNTEAFFGQGTRLTVV.

The chain is built from TRBV20-1 and TRBJ2-1, with a tentative D call TRBD1 (5 bases). The germline V gene has CDR1 DFQATT and CDR2 SNEGSKA (reference sequence). This CDR3 has 8 amino acids. CDR3 DNA sequence: TGCAGAAGGGGAGAGCAGTTCTTC. It translates to CRRGEQFF.

Only a few counts were recorded for this clonotype. This chain joins TRBV6-2 or TRBV6-3 and TRBJ2-7; D is ambiguous. Trimming took 4 bases from V and 6 from J, leaving 13 bases between them. CDR1 and CDR2 (germline): MNHEY, SVGEGT. The CDR3 length is 13 residues. The CDR3 spells CASSSQLPGEQYF. The CDR3 DNA follows: TGTGCCAGCAGTTCTCAGCTCCCAGGCGAGCAGTACTTC.

There are many counts of this clonotype. The CDR3 sequence is CASRFQGGGQPQHF. The CDR3 DNA reads as TGTGCCAGCAGATTTCAGGGTGGGGGTCAGCCCCAGCATTTT. The genes are TRBV6-1 and TRBJ1-5; maybe TRBD1 (5 bases). V was cut by 6 bases and J by 6 bases, with 15 bases left in between. The CDR3 is 14 amino acids. Germline V CDR1 and CDR2: MNHNS, SASEGT.

This clonotype was picked up a small number of times. This chain links TRBV11-2 with TRBJ2-5; TRBD1 or TRBD2 may be the D gene (5 bases each). The germline gives CDR1 SGHAT, CDR2 FQNNGV. V gave up 5 bases and J gave up 5 bases, with 18 bases separating them. The CDR3 length is 15 residues. The CDR3 DNA follows: TGTGCCAGCAGCCTTATGGTGGGACGGACGGAGACCCAGTACTTC. Its translation is CASSLMVGRTETQYF.

This clonotype was seen more than once but under ten times. V gene TRBV5-1 combines with J gene TRBJ1-2; no firm D call. The CDR3 extends over 16 amino acids. The ends were cut back, 3 bases at V and 3 bases at J, with 18 bases in the middle. CDR1 and CDR2 (germline): SGHRS, YFSETQ. The CDR3 sequence is CASSSGGRSPYYGYTF. CDR3 DNA: TGCGCCAGCAGCTCGGGTGGCAGGTCCCCCTACTATGGCTACACCTTC.

This rearrangement joins TRBV6-1 to TRBJ1-2; D is unresolved. This CDR3 has 14 amino acids. Germline CDR1 reads MNHNS; CDR2 reads SASEGT. V lost 3 bases and J 4 bases, leaving 12 bases between the germline ends. CDR3 protein: CASSDRTRGYGYTF. The CDR3 DNA sequence: TGTGCCAGCAGTGACAGAACCCGGGGCTATGGCTACACCTTC.

This clonotype was seen many times. V usage is TRBV10-1 and J usage is TRBJ2-2, with a possible D match to TRBD2 (6 bases). The CDR3 totals 14 residues. In germline, CDR1 is WNHNN, CDR2 SYGVQD (reference sequence). V was shortened by 3 bases and J by 7 bases, with 12 bases between the two germline ends. For the CDR3, the DNA is TGCGCCAGCAGTGAACTAGCCGCCGGCGGGGAGCTGTTTTTT. Protein: CASSELAAGGELFF.

With regard to this clonotype: A single base separates this from a much larger clone, so it may be a read error. The chain joins TRBV4-2 to TRBJ1-1; TRBD1 is a possible D gene (6 bases). The CDR3 runs to 15 residues. Germline values: CDR1 LGHNA, CDR2 YNFKEQ. V was trimmed by 0 bases and J by 9 bases, leaving 17 bases between them. The DNA of the CDR3 is TGTGCCAGCAGCCAAGATTACGGGACATGGGTTCAAGCTTTCTTT. Its protein product is CASSQDYGTWVQAFF.

This clonotype was seen only a few times. The CDR3 spells CASSQGYGYNQPQHF. CDR3 bases: TGTGCCAGCAGCCAAGGTTACGGATACAATCAGCCCCAGCATTTT. The chain couples TRBV3-1 to TRBJ1-5; the D is unclear. The CDR3 covers 15 residues. Germline V gene sequence: CDR1 LGHDT, CDR2 YNNKEL (reference sequence). The V end was cut by 1 base, the J end by 3 bases, with 10 bases between.

This rearrangement joins TRBV27 to TRBJ2-4; 8 nucleotides align to TRBD2. V dropped 0 bases and J dropped 7; count of bases not matched to a gene: 11. This CDR3 comprises 17 residues. Germline V gives CDR1 MNHEY, CDR2 SMNVEV (reference sequence). The CDR3 protein is CASSLSLPGLEKNIQYF. The CDR3 bases are TGTGCCAGCAGTTTATCACTTCCGGGACTAGAGAAGAACATTCAGTACTTC.

This clonotype was counted many times. V gene TRBV7-3 combines with J gene TRBJ2-7; D may match TRBD1 or TRBD2 (5 bases each). V was shortened by 2 bases and J by 2 bases, with 13 bases between the two germline ends. Looked up from germline, CDR1 is SGHTA and CDR2 is FQGTGA. The CDR3 length is 15 residues. The CDR3, as DNA: TGTGCCAGCAGCTTAGGGGGAGATCGGGCCTACGAGCAGTACTTC. Protein sequence: CASSLGGDRAYEQYF.

This clonotype turned up a few times. V usage is TRBV15 and J usage is TRBJ2-2, with D possibly TRBD1 on 5 matching bases. Germline values: CDR1 LNHNV, CDR2 YYDKDF (reference sequence). The CDR3 consists of 14 residues. The ends were cut back, 3 bases at V and 6 bases at J, with 11 bases in the middle. The CDR3 protein is CATSRGREAGELFF. Here the CDR3 DNA reads TGTGCCACCAGCAGGGGGCGTGAGGCCGGGGAGCTGTTTTTT. Using reference TRBV15 and TRBJ2-2 for the parts outside the CDR3, the full variable domain is DAMVIQNPRYQVTQFGKPVTLSCSQTLNHNVMYWYQQKSSQAPKLLFHYYDKDFNNEADTPDNFQSRRPNTSFCFLDIRSPGLGDTAMYLCATSRGREAGELFFGEGSRLTVL.